These T cell receptor beta chains were read from a single sample in a study of OX40 agonist ivuxolimab in advanced cancers. Repertoires were generated with immunoSEQ multiplex PCR, while TCRdb's copy carries only in-frame clones and drops some. In the table there are about 40,000 clones, around 86% of which are singletons. The sequenced sample was CD4+ or CD8+ T cells sorted from blood, obtained in a trial of the OX40 agonist ivuxolimab. These receptors were obtained from an adult with an advanced solid tumor such as melanoma, head and neck, liver or kidney cancer. Both conserved end residues are part of each CDR3. D genes are given only for firm matches. Clone size appears in some rows only: once, few, many, or a class for an expanded clone.

v_call,clone_size,d_call,j_call,cdr3_aa,cdr3_nt
TRBV28,.,TRBD1,TRBJ1-1,CASSLLPQGFVNTEAFF,TGTGCCAGCAGTTTGCTCCCACAGGGGTTTGTTAATACTGAAGCTTTCTTT
TRBV30,.,TRBD2,TRBJ2-3,CACAGLLFTDTQYF,TGTGCCTGCGCGGGACTACTGTTCACAGATACGCAGTATTTT
TRBV7-9,few,TRBD1,TRBJ2-7,CASSPGQKSSYEQYF,TGTGCCAGCAGCCCGGGACAGAAGTCCTCCTACGAGCAGTACTTC
TRBV30,.,.,TRBJ1-2,CAIPWGAGYTF,TGTGCTATACCCTGGGGAGCTGGCTACACCTTC
TRBV9,medium-sized,.,TRBJ2-5,CASSVDSGAGETQYF,TGTGCCAGCAGCGTAGATTCGGGGGCGGGAGAGACCCAGTACTTC
TRBV11-2,.,.,TRBJ1-1,CASSLGAGEAFF,TGTGCCAGCAGCTTAGGCGCCGGTGAAGCTTTCTTT
TRBV4-1,.,.,TRBJ2-7,CASSQDIRYEQYF,TGCGCCAGCAGCCAAGATATCCGATACGAGCAGTACTTC
TRBV28,.,.,TRBJ2-1,CASRQAGMGNEQFF,TGTGCCAGCAGGCAGGCAGGGATGGGAAATGAGCAGTTCTTC
TRBV10-3,.,TRBD2,TRBJ2-1,CAISDMSGRSYNEQFF,TGTGCCATCAGTGATATGAGCGGGAGATCCTACAATGAGCAGTTCTTC
TRBV7-9,.,TRBD1,TRBJ2-6,CASSTWTGWANVLTF,TGTGCCAGCAGCACGTGGACAGGGTGGGCCAACGTCCTGACTTTC
TRBV7-9,.,.,TRBJ1-3,CASSFSPLNPGNTIYF,TGTGCCAGCAGCTTTTCCCCTCTTAACCCTGGAAACACCATATATTTT
TRBV10-1,.,.,TRBJ1-1,CASGLQAFF,TGCGCCAGCGGCCTACAAGCTTTCTTT
TRBV21-1,.,.,TRBJ2-3,CASRERHTDTQYF,TGTGCCAGCCGGGAACGGCACACAGATACGCAGTATTTT